These 26 T cell receptor beta chains were sequenced from one sample in a study of blood T cell repertoires in COVID-19. The assay was immunoSEQ multiplex PCR, and TCRdb's table has in-frame clones only and misses some. The sample shows 340,000 or so clones, roughly 85% of them seen only once. Source material: PBMCs or T cells enriched from blood (not recorded which). All receptors come from a woman in her thirties or forties with acute COVID-19.

This rearrangement joins TRBV18 to TRBJ2-7; TRBD2 might be the D (6 bases). From germline, CDR1 is KGHSH and CDR2 LQKENI. V lost 6 bases and J lost 1, with 10 bases in between. This CDR3 is built from 13 residues. CDR3 in amino acids: CASSLSGSYEQYF. CDR3 coding DNA: TGTGCCAGCTCTCTAAGCGGGTCCTACGAGCAGTACTTC.

The rearrangement uses TRBV11-2 and TRBJ1-3, with 7 bases matching TRBD1. CDR3 size: 15 residues. Germline V gives CDR1 SGHAT, CDR2 FQNNGV. The V segment lost 1 base and the J segment 4 bases; nucleotides outside the gene matches: 4. The CDR3, as DNA: TGTGCCAGCAGCTTAGTCGGACAGGAGGGAAACACCATATATTTT. This sequence encodes CASSLVGQEGNTIYF.

The chain uses TRBV27 and TRBJ1-1; no definite D call. Germline V lookup: CDR1 MNHEY, CDR2 SMNVEV (reference sequence). The germline V and J ends were trimmed by 2 bases and 1 base, with 11 bases remaining between them. This CDR3 has 15 amino acids. CDR3: CASSLLGHGNTEAFF. In DNA, the CDR3 is TGTGCCAGCAGTTTACTTGGCCATGGGAACACTGAAGCTTTCTTT.

As concerns this clone: Other DNA sequences in the same sample also yield this CDR3. The chain links TRBV7-9 to TRBJ2-5; 10 bases are shared with TRBD2. V lost 2 bases, J lost 2 bases, and 2 bases stayed unmatched. This CDR3 is built from 15 residues. Germline loops: CDR1 SEHNR, CDR2 FQNEAQ (reference sequence). This chain's CDR3 is CASSLWTSGQETQYF. The CDR3 coding sequence is TGTGCCAGCAGCTTATGGACTAGCGGACAAGAGACCCAGTACTTC.

This clone was counted only a few times. The DNA of the CDR3 is TGTGCCAGCAGCTCGACAGGGGGAGGAGGCAATCAGCCCCAGCATTTT. Translated: CASSSTGGGGNQPQHF. The J gene is TRBJ1-5, the V gene TRBV7-2, with TRBD1 identical over 9 bases. The length of the CDR3 is 16 residues. Germline lookup yields CDR1 SGHTA and CDR2 FQGNSA. After removal of 4 bases from V and 2 bases from J, the junction contained 6 bases not matched to a gene.

J is TRBJ1-2 and V is TRBV6-2 or TRBV6-3, with 8 positions matching TRBD1. The CDR3 has 15 amino acids. V was pared by 5 bases and J by 2 bases, with 7 bases of the junction left unmatched. The germline gives CDR1 MNHEY, CDR2 SVGEGT. In DNA, the CDR3 is TGTGCCAGCAGTCTTGACAGGGGTTACAACTATGGCTACACCTTC. Its protein is CASSLDRGYNYGYTF.

The V and J genes are TRBV7-2 and TRBJ2-1, with 7 nucleotides matching TRBD1. After removal of 4 bases from V and 6 bases from J, the junction contained 9 bases not matched to a gene. CDR3 length equals 15 residues. The germline V gene has CDR1 SGHTA and CDR2 FQGNSA. This chain's CDR3 is CASSSPTGWTNEQFF. CDR3 DNA sequence: TGTGCCAGCAGCTCACCGACAGGGTGGACCAATGAGCAGTTCTTC.

This clone was observed a few times. The rearrangement links TRBV9 to TRBJ1-1; the D is unclear. The CDR3 covers 15 residues. V dropped 0 bases and J dropped 0 bases, with 9 bases sitting between them. CDR1 is SGDLS and CDR2 is YYNGEE in the germline V gene. Here the CDR3 DNA reads TGTGCCAGCAGCGTAGCTTCAGATATGAACACTGAAGCTTTCTTT. This translates into CASSVASDMNTEAFF.

The J gene is TRBJ2-3, the V gene TRBV9; a possible D gene is TRBD1 (6 bases). The CDR3 is 15 residues long. In germline, CDR1 is SGDLS, CDR2 YYNGEE. V lost 0 bases, J lost 4 bases, and 12 bases lay in between. CDR3 sequence (DNA): TGTGCCAGCAGCGTAGAGCCCACAGGGTCAGATACGCAGTATTTT. This codes for CASSVEPTGSDTQYF.

This chain uses TRBV11-2 with TRBJ1-1; 8 positions agree with TRBD1. The trim removed 6 bases at V and 7 bases at J, leaving 13 bases unmatched. This CDR3 comprises 15 residues. Per the germline V gene, CDR1 is SGHAT and CDR2 is FQNNGV. In DNA form, the CDR3 reads TGTGCCAGCAGTGGACTGAGGCAGGGGGCGGGTGAAGCTTTCTTT. Its protein is CASSGLRQGAGEAFF.

The count of this clone is one. The chain combines TRBV6-5 with TRBJ1-6; D unresolved. The V end lost 7 bases, the J end lost 9 bases, and 16 bases lay between the germline ends. The CDR3 is made up of 14 amino acids. Looked up from germline, CDR1 is MNHEY and CDR2 is SVGAGI. CDR3 DNA sequence: TGTGCCAGCACCCGAGGAGGTAGTAGTTCACCCCTCCACTTT. It specifies CASTRGGSSSPLHF.

Concerning this clone: Other nucleotide sequences from this sample produce the same CDR3. The chain recombines TRBV18 with TRBJ2-7, with a tentative D call TRBD1 (6 bases). V gave up 3 bases and J gave up 0 bases, with 9 bases separating them. Germline V gives CDR1 KGHSH, CDR2 LQKENI. The CDR3 is 14 residues long. CDR3 loop: CASSPTGSSYEQYF. The DNA for the CDR3 is TGTGCCAGCTCACCCACAGGGAGCTCCTACGAGCAGTACTTC.

The chain employs TRBV7-2 and TRBJ2-3; TRBD2 agrees at 7 bases. The trim removed 4 bases at V and 3 bases at J, leaving 1 base unmatched. This CDR3 is 13 amino acids long. Germline V gene data show CDR1 as SGHTA and CDR2 as FQGNSA. This CDR3 is CASSSSGTDTQYF. CDR3 in DNA: TGTGCCAGCAGCTCTAGCGGTACAGATACGCAGTATTTT.

The chain has TRBV7-9 and TRBJ2-5, with 7 nucleotides matching TRBD1. The CDR3 has 15 residues. V lost 4 bases to trimming and J lost 2 bases; unmatched junction nucleotides: 7. In germline, CDR1 is SEHNR, CDR2 FQNEAQ (reference sequence). In DNA, the CDR3 is TGTGCCAGCAGCTCGACAGGGAATCAGCAAGAGACCCAGTACTTC. Translated: CASSSTGNQQETQYF.

The chain links TRBV7-2 to TRBJ2-7, with D possibly TRBD2 on 7 matching bases. Between the trimmed V and J ends, which lost 5 bases and 2 bases, there was a span of 19 bases. There are 16 residues in the CDR3. Germline-derived CDR1 and CDR2 are SGHTA and FQGNSA. CDR3 coding DNA: TGTGCCAGCAGCCCAAGGGGGGGCCCAAGGGCCTACGAGCAGTACTTC. As protein: CASSPRGGPRAYEQYF.

The CDR3 DNA follows: TGTGCCAGCAGCCCCGGACTAGCAGCTAGCACAGATACGCAGTATTTT. This encodes CASSPGLAASTDTQYF. This chain uses TRBV7-9 with TRBJ2-3; TRBD2 aligns across 8 bases. After removal of 5 bases from V and 0 bases from J, the junction contained 7 bases not matched to a gene. Germline V lookup: CDR1 SEHNR, CDR2 FQNEAQ (reference sequence). This CDR3 spans 16 amino acids. The full variable domain, rest sourced from reference TRBV7-9 and TRBJ2-3, is DTGVSQNPRHKITKRGQNVTFRCDPISEHNRLYWYRQTLGQGPEFLTYFQNEAQLEKSRLLSDRFSAERPKGSFSTLEIQRTEQGDSAMYLCASSPGLAASTDTQYFGPGTRLTVL.

The rearrangement uses TRBV5-4 and TRBJ2-3; D is perhaps TRBD2 (6 bases). This CDR3 is built from 16 residues. From germline, CDR1 is SGHNT and CDR2 YYREEE (reference sequence). V lost 2 bases and J lost 4, with 17 bases in between. The CDR3 reads CASSFSPAGGSDTQYF. The CDR3 DNA is TGTGCCAGCAGCTTTTCACCTGCCGGAGGGTCAGATACGCAGTATTTT.

The chain employs TRBV25-1 and TRBJ1-5; weak D call: TRBD1 (5 bases). The CDR3 has 15 amino acids. The V end was cut by 2 bases, the J end by 2 bases, with 10 bases between. Per germline, CDR1 MGHDK and CDR2 SYGVNS. The CDR3 reads CASSEGGVGNQPQHF. For the CDR3, the DNA is TGTGCCAGCAGTGAAGGAGGGGTCGGCAATCAGCCCCAGCATTTT.

This chain uses TRBV28 with TRBJ2-7, with 11 bases that match TRBD1. Germline V lookup: CDR1 MDHEN, CDR2 SYDVKM. V lost 6 bases and J lost 5; bases outside the gene matches: 12. The CDR3 consists of 16 residues. CDR3 region: CASSPGTGGKYDEQYF. Written as DNA, the CDR3 is TGTGCCAGCAGCCCCGGGACAGGGGGAAAATACGACGAGCAGTACTTC.

The chain couples TRBV6-2 or TRBV6-3 to TRBJ2-5, with TRBD1 identical over 10 bases. The germline CDR1 and CDR2 sequences are MNHEY and SVGEGT. J gave up 3 bases and V 6 bases, and 7 bases lay outside the gene matches. This CDR3 is 15 amino acids long. CDR3 sequence: CASSDRTGGKETQYF. Here the CDR3 DNA reads TGTGCCAGCAGCGATCGGACAGGGGGTAAAGAGACCCAGTACTTC.

This chain connects TRBV7-8 to TRBJ1-6, with TRBD1 as a possible D gene (5 bases). The CDR3 spans 14 residues. Germline V gene sequence: CDR1 SGHVS, CDR2 FQNEAQ. V lost 4 bases and J lost 7, with 11 bases in between. CDR3 sequence reads: CASSYRQPNSPLHF. CDR3 nucleotides: TGTGCCAGCAGCTATCGACAGCCCAATTCACCCCTCCACTTT. The variable domain in full, completed from reference TRBV7-8 and TRBJ1-6, reads GAGVSQSPRYKVAKRGQDVALRCDPISGHVSLFWYQQALGQGPEFLTYFQNEAQLDKSGLPSDRFFAERPEGSVSTLKIQRTQQEDSAVYLCASSYRQPNSPLHFGNGTRLTVT.

This rearrangement joins TRBV9 to TRBJ2-7; D is perhaps TRBD1 (6 bases). This CDR3 contains 14 residues. Looked up from germline, CDR1 is SGDLS and CDR2 is YYNGEE. V dropped 4 bases and J dropped 3 bases, with 14 bases sitting between them. The CDR3 DNA follows: TGTGCCAGCAGCCCGGGACAAGATGACTACGAGCAGTACTTC. This encodes CASSPGQDDYEQYF.

The rearrangement joins TRBV7-2 to TRBJ1-2; D perhaps matches TRBD1 (6 bases). Per germline, CDR1 SGHTA and CDR2 FQGNSA. This CDR3 is built from 13 residues. V shed 5 bases and J shed 7 bases, with 14 bases lying between them. The CDR3 DNA sequence: TGTGCCAGCAGCCCGGGGGCGGGGGTTGGCTACACCTTC. It is translated as CASSPGAGVGYTF.

Concerning this clone: One end of the junction is discordant with germline, which a read error may explain. V gene TRBV15 combines with J gene TRBJ2-7; possible D gene TRBD1, 6 bases. The CDR3 runs 16 residues. Germline V gene sequence: CDR1 LNHNV, CDR2 YYDKDF (reference sequence). CDR3 DNA: TGTGCCACCAGCAGAGGCCGATTGGACAGCTCCTTCGAGCAGTACTTC. It specifies CATSRGRLDSSFEQYF.

This rearrangement joins TRBV3-1 (or the pseudogene TRBV3-2) to TRBJ2-2; D is ambiguous. The CDR3 sequence is 17 residues long. The germline gives CDR1 LGHDT, CDR2 YNNKEL (reference sequence). V lost 7 bases to trimming and J lost 4 bases, with 22 bases between them. The CDR3 sequence is CASIYSFQFAITGELFF. DNA of the CDR3: TGTGCCAGCATCTATAGCTTTCAATTCGCGATCACCGGGGAGCTGTTTTTT.

The chain couples TRBV18 to TRBJ2-2; no firm D call. Between the trimmed V and J ends, which lost 3 bases and 1 base, there was a span of 9 bases. CDR1 is KGHSH and CDR2 is LQKENI in the germline V gene. The length of the CDR3 is 15 residues. The CDR3 loop reads CASSPATGNTGELFF. CDR3 DNA: TGTGCCAGCTCACCTGCCACCGGGAACACCGGGGAGCTGTTTTTT.